The 5 T cell receptor beta chains listed next were all sequenced from one sample in a study of shared clonotypes between healthy human individuals. Generated by immunoSEQ multiplex PCR, the TCRdb table keeps only in-frame clones and is missing some. The data hold approximately 2,300,000 clones, with about 90% observed a single time. Material: naive CD4+ T cells from PBMCs. This sample's subset: CD45RA+ positively selected. The source is a man younger than 30 in good health. Some clones in this sample may be carry-over from other donors' samples.

This sequence joins TRBV18 and TRBJ2-7; possibly TRBD2 for D (7 bases). CDR1 and CDR2 from the germline V gene are KGHSH and LQKENI. V lost 10 bases, J lost 3 bases, and 16 bases lay in between. This CDR3 region has 13 residues. Written as DNA, the CDR3 is TGTGCCACCTCGGGGGGCAGGGGCTACGAGCAGTACTTC. It codes for CATSGGRGYEQYF.

This chain joins TRBV29-1 and TRBJ2-7, with 8 bases fitting TRBD1. Germline V gene data show CDR1 as SQVTM and CDR2 as ANQGSEA. The CDR3 consists of 15 residues. Trimming removed 5 bases from V and 0 bases from J; junction bases left unmatched: 9. The CDR3, as DNA: TGCAGCGTTTCGTTAAGGACAGGGTTCTCCTACGAGCAGTACTTC. Its translation: CSVSLRTGFSYEQYF.

This chain links TRBV5-4 with TRBJ2-7; the match to TRBD2 covers 10 bases. In germline, CDR1 is SGHNT, CDR2 YYREEE (reference sequence). The length of the CDR3 is 16 residues. V was pared by 3 bases and J by 5 bases, with 11 bases of the junction left unmatched. The CDR3 nucleotides are TGTGCCAGCAGCTCCCAACTAGCGGGAAAAAGGAACGAGCAGTACTTC. It codes for CASSSQLAGKRNEQYF.

With respect to this clone: The identical CDR3 is also encoded by other nucleotide sequences in the sample. CDR3: CASSLVAGPNTGELFF. The CDR3 region has the DNA TGCGCCAGCAGCTTGGTCGCAGGACCGAACACCGGGGAGCTGTTTTTT. This chain connects TRBV5-1 to TRBJ2-2; D gene ambiguous. Per germline, CDR1 SGHRS and CDR2 YFSETQ. The ends were cut back, 0 bases at V and 0 bases at J, with 9 bases in the middle. The CDR3 extends over 16 amino acids.

The chain couples TRBV5-4 to TRBJ2-7; tentative D call: TRBD1 (6 bases). Germline V gene lookup returns CDR1 SGHNT and CDR2 YYREEE (reference sequence). The CDR3 runs to 16 residues. V shed 0 bases and J shed 8 bases, with 21 bases lying between them. Here the CDR3 DNA reads TGTGCCAGCAGCTTGGCAGGGGTTTCGGGCTGGGCGAAGCAGTACTTC. It specifies CASSLAGVSGWAKQYF.